The present T cell receptor beta chain was sequenced within a study of blood T cell repertoires in COVID-19. Overall study: Sites in the United States, Italy and Spain provided acute and convalescent COVID-19 samples. Sources were T cells, B-cell-depleted T cells, or PBMCs; the material itself was cDNA or gDNA.

Per the study methods: Counts of nucleated cells, estimated from reference gene primer amplification, were obtained. Sequenced by immunoSEQ multiplex PCR; TCRdb stores in-frame clones only, minus some. From that table come the V and J calls and clone size; the DNA was used to work out D and trimming. Altogether roughly 80,000 clones are present, roughly 80% being singletons, with the ten largest covering under 20%. This clone appeared once. The CDR3 consists of 15 residues. Germline V gene sequence: CDR1 SGHDT, CDR2 YYEEEE. Trimming cost V 0 bases and J 6 bases; bases outside gene matches: 6. V gene TRBV5-6 combines with J gene TRBJ2-7, with 10 bases aligning to TRBD1. This TCR derives from a woman aged 60-70 years with acute or convalescent COVID-19. The sample was peripheral blood. In nucleotides, the CDR3 is TGTGCCAGCAGCTTGGATGGGACAGGGGTAGTCGAGCAGTACGTC. Encoded protein: CASSLDGTGVVEQYV.